This TCR beta chain was captured by sequencing in a study of cytomegalovirus exposure and HLA in healthy donors. PCR involved 60 Vbeta and 13 Jbeta primers. Using immunoSEQ multiplex PCR, the repertoire was profiled, and TCRdb retains in-frame clones only, with some absent. The profile shows approximately 100,000 clones, 64% of them singletons. CDR3 size: 16 residues. Trimming removed 3 bases from V and 10 bases from J; junction bases left unmatched: 11. CDR1 is SGDLS, CDR2 YYNGEE, per germline. The origin of this receptor is a man between 60 and 75 years old in good health and CMV-seronegative. The gene calls are TRBV9 and TRBJ1-6; 9 bases align to TRBD1. The sequencing sample was made of PBMCs. In nucleotides, the CDR3 is TGTGCCAGCAGCGCCCTGCCGGGACAGGGTGAATCACCCCTCCACTTT. Translated, it gives CASSALPGQGESPLHF.